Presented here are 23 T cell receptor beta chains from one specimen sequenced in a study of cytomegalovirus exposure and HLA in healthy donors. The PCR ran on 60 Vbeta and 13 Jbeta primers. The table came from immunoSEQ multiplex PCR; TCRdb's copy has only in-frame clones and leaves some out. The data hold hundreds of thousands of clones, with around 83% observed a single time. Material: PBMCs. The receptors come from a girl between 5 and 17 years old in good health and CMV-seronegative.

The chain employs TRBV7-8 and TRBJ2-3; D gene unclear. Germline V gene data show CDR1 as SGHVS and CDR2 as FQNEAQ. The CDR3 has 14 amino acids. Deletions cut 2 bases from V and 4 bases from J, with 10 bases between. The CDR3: CASSLLLLADTQYF. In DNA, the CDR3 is TGTGCCAGCAGCTTATTATTGTTAGCAGATACGCAGTATTTT.

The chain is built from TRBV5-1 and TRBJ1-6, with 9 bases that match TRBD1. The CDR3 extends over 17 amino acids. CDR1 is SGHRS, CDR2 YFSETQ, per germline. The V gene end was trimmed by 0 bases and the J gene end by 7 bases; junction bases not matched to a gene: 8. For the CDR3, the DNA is TGCGCCAGCAGCTTGGGTCGGACAGGGGATGGGAATTCACCCCTCCACTTT. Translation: CASSLGRTGDGNSPLHF.

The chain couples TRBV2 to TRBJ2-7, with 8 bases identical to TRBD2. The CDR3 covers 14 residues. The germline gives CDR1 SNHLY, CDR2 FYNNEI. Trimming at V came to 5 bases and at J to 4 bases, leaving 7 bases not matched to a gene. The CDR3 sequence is CASSPGLGFYEQYF. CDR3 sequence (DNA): TGTGCCAGCAGTCCGGGACTAGGATTTTACGAGCAGTACTTC.

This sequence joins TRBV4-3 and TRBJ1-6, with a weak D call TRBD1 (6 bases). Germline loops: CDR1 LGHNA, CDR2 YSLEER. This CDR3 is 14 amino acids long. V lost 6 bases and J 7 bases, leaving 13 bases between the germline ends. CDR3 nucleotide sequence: TGCGCCAGCAGTCTCGGGACACACAATTCACCCCTCCACTTT. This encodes CASSLGTHNSPLHF.

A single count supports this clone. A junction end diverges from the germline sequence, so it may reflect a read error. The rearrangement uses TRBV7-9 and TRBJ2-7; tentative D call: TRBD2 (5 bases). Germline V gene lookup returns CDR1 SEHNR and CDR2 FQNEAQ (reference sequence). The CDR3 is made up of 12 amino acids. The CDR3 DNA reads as TGTTCCAGCAGCTCCAACGTCGGGGAGCCGTACTTC. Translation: CSSSSNVGEPYF.

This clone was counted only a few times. Here the CDR3 reads CASSLDRVGTEAFF. The DNA for the CDR3 is TGTGCCAGCAGTTTAGACAGGGTGGGAACTGAAGCTTTCTTT. The chain recombines TRBV6-5 with TRBJ1-1, with TRBD1 matching 7 bases. Unmatched junction bases numbered 7, after V lost 4 bases and J lost 5 bases. Germline CDR1 MNHEY, CDR2 SVGAGI. The CDR3 totals 14 residues.

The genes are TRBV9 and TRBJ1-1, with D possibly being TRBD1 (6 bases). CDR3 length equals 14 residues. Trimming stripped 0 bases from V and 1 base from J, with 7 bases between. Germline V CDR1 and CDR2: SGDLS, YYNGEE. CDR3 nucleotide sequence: TGTGCCAGCAGCGTAGACAGGGAGAACACTGAAGCTTTCTTT. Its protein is CASSVDRENTEAFF.

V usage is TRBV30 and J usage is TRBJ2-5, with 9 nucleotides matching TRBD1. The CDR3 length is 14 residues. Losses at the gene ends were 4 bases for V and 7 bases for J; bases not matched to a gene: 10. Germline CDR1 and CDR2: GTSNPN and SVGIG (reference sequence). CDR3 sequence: CAWTITGGRGTQYF. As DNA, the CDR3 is TGTGCCTGGACCATCACAGGGGGCAGAGGGACCCAGTACTTC. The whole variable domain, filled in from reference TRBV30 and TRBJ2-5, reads SQTIHQWPATLVQPVGSPLSLECTVEGTSNPNLYWYRQAAGRGLQLLFYSVGIGQISSEVPQNLSASRPQDRQFILSSKKLLLSDSGFYLCAWTITGGRGTQYFGPGTRLLVL.

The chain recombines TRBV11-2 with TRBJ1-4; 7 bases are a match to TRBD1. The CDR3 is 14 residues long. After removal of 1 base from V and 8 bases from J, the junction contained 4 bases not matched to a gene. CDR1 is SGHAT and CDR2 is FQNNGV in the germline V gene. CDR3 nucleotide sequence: TGTGCCAGCAGCTTAGCCACGACAGGGGAAAAACTGTTTTTT. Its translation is CASSLATTGEKLFF.

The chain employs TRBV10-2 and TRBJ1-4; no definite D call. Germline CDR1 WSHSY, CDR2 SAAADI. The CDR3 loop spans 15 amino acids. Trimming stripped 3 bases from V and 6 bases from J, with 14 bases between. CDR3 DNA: TGCGCCAGCAGTGACATGGCGGGGTGGGATGAAAAACTGTTTTTT. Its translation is CASSDMAGWDEKLFF.

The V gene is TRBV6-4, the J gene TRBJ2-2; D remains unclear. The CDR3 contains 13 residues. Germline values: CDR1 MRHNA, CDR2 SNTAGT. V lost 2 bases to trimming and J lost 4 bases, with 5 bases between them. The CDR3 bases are TGTGCCAGCAGTGACAGGAGCACCGGGGAGCTGTTTTTT. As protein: CASSDRSTGELFF.

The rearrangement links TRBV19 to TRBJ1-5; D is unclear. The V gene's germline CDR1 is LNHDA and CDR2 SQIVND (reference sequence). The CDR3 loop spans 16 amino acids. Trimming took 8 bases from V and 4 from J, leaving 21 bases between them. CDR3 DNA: TGTGCCAGTGACGGGAGGTATGGAGCTACTAATCAGCCCCAGCATTTT. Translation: CASDGRYGATNQPQHF.

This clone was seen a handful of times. This chain's CDR3 is CASSLEPRRSEQYF. The CDR3 nucleotides are TGTGCCAGCAGTTTGGAACCTCGTCGGAGCGAGCAGTACTTC. V and J are TRBV27 and TRBJ2-7; no reliable D call. The V end was cut by 3 bases, the J end by 6 bases, with 15 bases between. CDR1 and CDR2 from the germline V gene are MNHEY and SMNVEV (reference sequence). This CDR3 contains 14 residues.

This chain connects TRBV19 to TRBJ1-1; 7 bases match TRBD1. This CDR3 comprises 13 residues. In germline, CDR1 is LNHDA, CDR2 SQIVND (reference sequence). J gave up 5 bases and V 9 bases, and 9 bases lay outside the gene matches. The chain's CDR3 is CASSETGRTEAFF. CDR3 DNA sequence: TGTGCCAGCAGTGAGACAGGGAGGACTGAAGCTTTCTTT.

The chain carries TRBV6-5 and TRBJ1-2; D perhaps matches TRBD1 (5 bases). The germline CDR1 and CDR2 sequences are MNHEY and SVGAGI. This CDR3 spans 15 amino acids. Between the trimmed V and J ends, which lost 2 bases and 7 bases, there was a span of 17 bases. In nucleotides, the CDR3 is TGTGCCAGCAGTTACCTGCAGGGTATGACTGGTGGCTACACCTTC. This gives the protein CASSYLQGMTGGYTF.

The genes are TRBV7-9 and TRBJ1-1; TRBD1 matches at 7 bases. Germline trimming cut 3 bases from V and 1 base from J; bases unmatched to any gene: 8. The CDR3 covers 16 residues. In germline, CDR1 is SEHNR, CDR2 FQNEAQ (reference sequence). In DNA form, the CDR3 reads TGTGCCAGCAGCTTTTTGACAGGGAAAGGGAACACTGAAGCTTTCTTT. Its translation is CASSFLTGKGNTEAFF.

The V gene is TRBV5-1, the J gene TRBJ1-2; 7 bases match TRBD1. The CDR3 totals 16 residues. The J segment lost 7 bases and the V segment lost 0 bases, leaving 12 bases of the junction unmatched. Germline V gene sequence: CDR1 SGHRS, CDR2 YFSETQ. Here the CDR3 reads CASSLDSREGAGGYTF. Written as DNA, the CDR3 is TGCGCCAGCAGCTTGGACTCTCGTGAGGGGGCGGGTGGCTACACCTTC.

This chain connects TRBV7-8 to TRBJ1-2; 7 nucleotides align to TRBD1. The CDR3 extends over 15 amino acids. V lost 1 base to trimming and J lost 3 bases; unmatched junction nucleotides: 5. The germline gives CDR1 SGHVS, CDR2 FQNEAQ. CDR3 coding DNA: TGTGCCAGCAGCTTAGAAGGGGGCGGTGACTATGGCTACACCTTC. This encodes CASSLEGGGDYGYTF.

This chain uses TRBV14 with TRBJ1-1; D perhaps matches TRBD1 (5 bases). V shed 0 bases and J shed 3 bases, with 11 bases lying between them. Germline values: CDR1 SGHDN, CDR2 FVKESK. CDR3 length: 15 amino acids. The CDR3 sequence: CASSQDWGDYTEAFF. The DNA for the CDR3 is TGTGCCAGCAGCCAAGATTGGGGCGATTACACTGAAGCTTTCTTT.

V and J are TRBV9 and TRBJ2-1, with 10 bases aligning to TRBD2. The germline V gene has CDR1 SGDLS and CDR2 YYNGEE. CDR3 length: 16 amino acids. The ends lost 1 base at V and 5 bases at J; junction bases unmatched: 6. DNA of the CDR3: TGTGCCAGCAGCGTAAGGGCTAGCGGGGGACACAATGAGCAGTTCTTC. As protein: CASSVRASGGHNEQFF. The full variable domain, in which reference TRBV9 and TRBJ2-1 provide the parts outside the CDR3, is DSGVTQTPKHLITATGQRVTLRCSPRSGDLSVYWYQQSLDQGLQFLIQYYNGEERAKGNILERFSAQQFPDLHSELNLSSLELGDSALYFCASSVRASGGHNEQFFGPGTRLTVL.

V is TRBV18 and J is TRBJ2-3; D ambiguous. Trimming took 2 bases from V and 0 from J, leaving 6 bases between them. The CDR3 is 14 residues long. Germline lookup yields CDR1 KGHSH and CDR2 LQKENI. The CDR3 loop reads CASSPTPSTDTQYF. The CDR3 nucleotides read TGTGCCAGCTCACCAACTCCTAGCACAGATACGCAGTATTTT. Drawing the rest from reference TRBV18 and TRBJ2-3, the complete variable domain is NAGVMQNPRHLVRRRGQEARLRCSPMKGHSHVYWYRQLPEEGLKFMVYLQKENIIDESGMPKERFSAEFPKEGPSILRIQQVVRGDSAAYFCASSPTPSTDTQYFGPGTRLTVL.

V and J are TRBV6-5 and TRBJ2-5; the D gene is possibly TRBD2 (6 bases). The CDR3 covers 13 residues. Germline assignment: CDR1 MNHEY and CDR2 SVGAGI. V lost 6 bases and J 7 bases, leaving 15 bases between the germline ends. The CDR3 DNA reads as TGTGCCAGCAGACCCGGGACTCTGGGGACCCAGTACTTC. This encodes CASRPGTLGTQYF.

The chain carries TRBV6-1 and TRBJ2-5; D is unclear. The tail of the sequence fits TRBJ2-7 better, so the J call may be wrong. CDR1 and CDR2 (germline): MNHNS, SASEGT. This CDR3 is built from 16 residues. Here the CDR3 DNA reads TGTGCCAGCAGTGAAGGGGCCGCTCACAGCACCTACGAGCAGTACTTC. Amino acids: CASSEGAAHSTYEQYF.